This T cell receptor (beta chain) was found in a study of blood T cell repertoires in COVID-19. Looking at the study overall: Italy, Spain and the United States were the sources of the convalescent and acute COVID-19 samples.

CDR1 is KGHSH, CDR2 LQKENI, per germline. Trimming left V 6 bases short and J 5 bases short, with 16 bases between. The CDR3 has 14 residues. Generated by immunoSEQ multiplex PCR, the TCRdb table keeps only in-frame clones and is missing some. This sample has 260,000 or so clones, with around 80% found just once. The V gene is TRBV18, the J gene TRBJ1-1; unclear D gene. The sequence was obtained from a man older than 75 with acute or convalescent COVID-19. The sequenced material came from peripheral blood. CDR3 DNA sequence: TGTGCCAGCTCCCCCCTTGATGAGGTGACTGAAGCTTTCTTT. Protein sequence: CASSPLDEVTEAFF.